These T cell receptor beta chains were read from a single sample in a study of CXCR3-negative and CXCR3-positive naive CD8 T cells. TCRdb re-called the 5' RACE reads and catalogs CDR3 proteins one per entry, DNA excluded. Reported are 75,000 to 90,000 distinct CDR3 sequences; the ten largest clones contain 0.6% to 0.7%. Sample: naive CXCR3+ CD8+ T cells from blood. These receptors all come from a human donor in good health. Some clones in this sample may be carry-over from other donors' samples. Each CDR3 is given with its conserved first and last residue.

>TRBJ2-7|TRBV7-6
CASSPIPGGSREQYF
>TRBJ2-3|TRBV2
CASKWRDSSTDTQYF
>TRBJ2-3|TRBV5-4
CASSFQGATDTQYF
>TRBJ2-7|TRBV4-3
CASSPTALGGYEQYF
>TRBJ2-2|TRBV4-2
CASSQEGGFTGELFF
>TRBJ2-1|TRBV20-1
CSARAEAGTGVYNEQFF
>TRBJ2-2|TRBV9
CASSAAGLGRANTGELFF
>TRBJ1-2|TRBV4-3
CASSQAQDRLGSYGYTF
>TRBJ2-1|TRBV29-1
CSQASGNYNEQFF
>TRBJ1-1|TRBV4-3
CASSQVDRGHTEAFF
>TRBJ2-5|TRBV6-2/TRBV6-3
CASSYDETQYF
>TRBJ2-7|TRBV6-1
CASSETPPDRAHEQYF
>TRBJ2-1|TRBV6-5
CASSPTIASRDYNEQFF
>TRBJ1-1|TRBV20-1
CSARGIDRAYTEAFF
>TRBJ2-5|TRBV2
CASGSGPTGSTEQETQYF
>TRBJ2-7|TRBV25-1
CASSVTYEQYF
>TRBJ2-1|TRBV2
CASSEVTVGQFF
>TRBJ2-5|TRBV7-8
CASSYGLEETQYF
>TRBJ2-5|TRBV2
CASIGRTAAETQYF
>TRBJ1-2|TRBV20-1
CISARGEPFYGYTF
>TRBJ1-1|TRBV7-9
CASSLTTEAFF
>TRBJ2-1|TRBV19
CASSVAGSSYNEQFF
>TRBJ2-6|TRBV29-1
CSALVGPGANVLTF
>TRBJ1-2|TRBV18
CASSPGPGDGYTF
>TRBJ1-1|TRBV20-1
CSASRAESYTEAFF
>TRBJ2-1|TRBV6-2/TRBV6-3
CASSHLTSGRVYYNEQFF
>TRBJ2-1|TRBV4-3
CASSQDLEDTAYNEQIF
>TRBJ1-2|TRBV27
CASSFDGRLNGYTF
>TRBJ2-2|TRBV7-6
CASSPFAGYTGELFF
>TRBJ2-1|TRBV25-1
CASSGDRFAYNEQFF
>TRBJ2-7|TRBV15
CATSTTGGYEQYF
>TRBJ1-1|TRBV11-2
CASSLDRVNRGLTEAFF
>TRBJ2-2|TRBV7-2
CASSLGPYTGELFF
>TRBJ1-2|TRBV6-4
CASSDSTRDSGGYTF
>TRBJ2-5|TRBV29-1
CSVVPGGEETQYF
>TRBJ1-1|TRBV4-1
CASSLAGTVNTEAFF
>TRBJ2-1|TRBV4-1
CASGPGLDNNEQFF
>TRBJ2-3|TRBV25-1
CASSEFSSGETTDTQYF
>TRBJ2-5|TRBV11-2
CASSLTTGVETQYF
>TRBJ1-6|TRBV7-9
CASRTGQGRSPLHF
>TRBJ2-1|TRBV6-2/TRBV6-3
CASSYPILAGPVDEQFF